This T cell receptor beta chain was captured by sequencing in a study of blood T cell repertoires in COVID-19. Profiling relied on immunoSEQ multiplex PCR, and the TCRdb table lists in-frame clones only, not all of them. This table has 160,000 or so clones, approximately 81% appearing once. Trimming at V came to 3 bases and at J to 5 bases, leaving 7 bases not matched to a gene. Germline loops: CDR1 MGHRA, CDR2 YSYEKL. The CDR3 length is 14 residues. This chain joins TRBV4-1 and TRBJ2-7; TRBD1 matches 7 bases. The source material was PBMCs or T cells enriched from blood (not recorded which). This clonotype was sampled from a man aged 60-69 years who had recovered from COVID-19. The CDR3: CASSHNRGTDEQYF. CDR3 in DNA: TGCGCCAGCAGCCACAACCGAGGGACAGACGAGCAGTACTTC.